These 5 T cell receptor beta chains were all obtained from the same sample, sequenced in a study of blood T cell repertoires in COVID-19 (dated by TCRdb to the early 2020s). The receptor library was made with the immunoSEQ multiplex PCR assay. Held by TCRdb, this immuneACCESS table contains in-frame sequences only and omits some clones. Under half of the omission traces to an unresolved V gene where checked; the cause of the rest is unknown. The sample records 450,000 to 600,000 clones, about nine tenths of which are singletons. Together, the top ten hold around 0.7% of the sample. Sample: PBMCs or T cells enriched from blood (not recorded which). Source of these receptors: a woman between 18 and 29 years old who had recovered from COVID-19.

V is TRBV27 and J is TRBJ1-4; no clear D gene. V was pared by 2 bases and J by 8 bases, with 15 bases between. CDR1 MNHEY and CDR2 SMNVEV come from the germline V gene (reference sequence). CDR3 length: 15 residues. The CDR3 DNA is TGTGCCAGCAGTTTAGCTCCCCGATCCAGGGAAAAACTGTTTTTT. This encodes CASSLAPRSREKLFF.

This chain links TRBV18 with TRBJ1-2; D not certain. CDR3 length: 13 residues. V was pared by 2 bases and J by 7 bases, with 11 bases between. CDR1 and CDR2 (germline): KGHSH, LQKENI. CDR3 nucleotides: TGTGCCAGCTCACCAGCGGGAACCCGTGGCTACACCTTC. Protein sequence: CASSPAGTRGYTF. The full variable domain, with the rest looked up from reference TRBV18 and TRBJ1-2, is NAGVMQNPRHLVRRRGQEARLRCSPMKGHSHVYWYRQLPEEGLKFMVYLQKENIIDESGMPKERFSAEFPKEGPSILRIQQVVRGDSAAYFCASSPAGTRGYTFGSGTRLTVV.

This chain links TRBV5-5 with TRBJ1-1; 7 bases align to TRBD1. This CDR3 is built from 13 residues. Germline CDR1 SGHKS, CDR2 YYEKEE (reference sequence). The trim removed 3 bases at V and 8 bases at J, leaving 7 bases unmatched. CDR3 region: CASSYTGDPEAFF. The CDR3 DNA is TGTGCCAGCAGCTACACAGGGGACCCCGAAGCTTTCTTT.

The chain couples TRBV5-5 to TRBJ1-1; D is uncertain. This CDR3 contains 14 residues. From germline, CDR1 is SGHKS and CDR2 YYEKEE (reference sequence). Trimming cost V 0 bases and J 5 bases, with 11 bases left between them. CDR3 sequence: CASSLGAPRTEAFF. The CDR3 DNA reads TGTGCCAGCAGCTTGGGGGCCCCAAGAACTGAAGCTTTCTTT.

This rearrangement joins TRBV5-1 to TRBJ2-7; possible D gene TRBD1, 6 bases. Germline V gene lookup returns CDR1 SGHRS and CDR2 YFSETQ. The CDR3 totals 14 residues. Trimming took 4 bases from V and 5 from J, leaving 16 bases between them. CDR3 amino acids: CASSPGQSVDEQYF. In DNA, the CDR3 is TGCGCCAGCAGCCCTGGACAGTCAGTCGACGAGCAGTACTTC.